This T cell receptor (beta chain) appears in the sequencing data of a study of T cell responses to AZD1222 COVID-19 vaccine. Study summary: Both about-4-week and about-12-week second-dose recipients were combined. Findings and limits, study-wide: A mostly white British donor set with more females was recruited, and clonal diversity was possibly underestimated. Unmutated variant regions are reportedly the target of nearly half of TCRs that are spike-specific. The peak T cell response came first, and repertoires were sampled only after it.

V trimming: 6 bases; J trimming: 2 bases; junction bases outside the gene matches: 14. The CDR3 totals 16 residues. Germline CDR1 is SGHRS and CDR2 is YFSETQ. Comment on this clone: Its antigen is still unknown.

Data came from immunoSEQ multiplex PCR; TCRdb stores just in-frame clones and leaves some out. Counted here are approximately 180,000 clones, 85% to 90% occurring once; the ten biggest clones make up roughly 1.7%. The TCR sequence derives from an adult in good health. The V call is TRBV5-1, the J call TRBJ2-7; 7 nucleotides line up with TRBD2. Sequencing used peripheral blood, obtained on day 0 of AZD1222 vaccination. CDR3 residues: CASTGLSQRGTYEQYF. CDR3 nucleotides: TGCGCCAGCACCGGACTAAGCCAGCGGGGTACCTACGAGCAGTACTTC.